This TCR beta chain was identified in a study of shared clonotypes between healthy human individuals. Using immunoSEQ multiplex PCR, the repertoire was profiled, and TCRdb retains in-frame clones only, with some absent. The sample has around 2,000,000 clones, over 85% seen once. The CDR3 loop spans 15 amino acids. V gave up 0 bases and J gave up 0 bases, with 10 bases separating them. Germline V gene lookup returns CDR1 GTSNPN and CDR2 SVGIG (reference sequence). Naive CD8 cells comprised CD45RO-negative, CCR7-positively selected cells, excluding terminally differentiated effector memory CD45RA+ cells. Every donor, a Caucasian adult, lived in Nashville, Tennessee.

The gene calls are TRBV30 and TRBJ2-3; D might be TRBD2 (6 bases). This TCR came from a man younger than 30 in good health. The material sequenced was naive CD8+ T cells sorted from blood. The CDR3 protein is CAWSVSGLSTDTQYF. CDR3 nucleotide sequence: TGTGCCTGGAGTGTGAGCGGGCTTAGCACAGATACGCAGTATTTT.